These T cell receptor beta chains were read from a single sample in a study of CD8 T cells in ankylosing spondylitis. MiXCR was run by TCRdb on the 5' RACE reads, yielding one entry per CDR3 protein. The sample carries under 250,000 distinct CDR3 sequences, approximately 8.4% recorded once. Sample: blood, either unsorted or a sorted T cell fraction (not recorded which). All receptors derive from a female donor with ankylosing spondylitis or in good health (not recorded which). CDR3s include the opening cysteine and the closing phenylalanine or tryptophan. D genes are given only for firm matches. Clone size is given for some rows only: seen once, a few or many times, or a class if the clone is expanded.

V,size,D,J,CDR3,DNA
TRBV20-1,.,.,TRBJ1-2,CSARELQRDGYTF,TGCAGTGCTAGAGAGTTACAGAGGGACGGCTACACCTTC
TRBV12-3/TRBV12-4,many,TRBD1,TRBJ2-3,CASSRDRVPDTQYF,TGTGCCAGCAGCCGCGACAGGGTCCCAGATACGCAGTATTTT
TRBV6-5,many,.,TRBJ1-1,CASSYRSDTNTEAFF,TGTGCCAGCAGTTACCGGTCAGATACAAACACTGAAGCTTTCTTT
TRBV4-1,many,.,TRBJ2-1,CASSRLDEQFF,TGCGCCAGCAGCCGACTGGACGAGCAGTTCTTC
TRBV4-3,many,.,TRBJ2-1,CASSQDRDSYNEQFF,TGCGCCAGCAGCCAAGACAGGGACTCCTACAATGAGCAGTTCTTC
TRBV18,few,.,TRBJ2-4,CASSPLEGTKNIQYF,TGTGCCAGCTCACCATTGGAGGGTACCAAAAACATTCAGTACTTC
TRBV19,many,.,TRBJ1-1,CASSISGLGTEAFF,TGTGCCAGTAGTATAAGTGGGCTGGGCACTGAAGCTTTCTTT
TRBV3-1,many,.,TRBJ2-7,CASSQVQNEQYF,TGTGCCAGCAGCCAAGTACAGAACGAGCAGTACTTC
TRBV29-1,many,.,TRBJ2-7,CSVEDRGAHYEQYF,TGCAGCGTTGAAGATCGGGGGGCCCACTACGAGCAGTACTTC
TRBV10-3,many,TRBD2,TRBJ2-5,CATGLAGASVEETQYF,TGTGCCACGGGACTAGCGGGAGCTTCGGTGGAAGAGACCCAGTACTTC
TRBV11-2,many,.,TRBJ2-7,CASSLPGLYEQYF,TGTGCCAGCAGCTTACCGGGCCTCTACGAGCAGTACTTC
TRBV14,few,TRBD1,TRBJ1-2,CASSRDLTGETGYTF,TGTGCCAGCAGTCGGGATCTGACAGGGGAGACTGGCTACACCTTC
TRBV7-3,many,.,TRBJ2-1,CASSLTGSRNEQFF,TGTGCCAGCAGCTTAACAGGCAGTAGGAATGAGCAGTTCTTC
TRBV7-9,few,.,TRBJ2-7,CASSFRPRDWQYF,TGTGCCAGCAGCTTTCGGCCGAGGGACTGGCAGTACTTC
TRBV5-5,.,.,TRBJ2-5,CASSPGNLPGVGETQYF,TGTGCCAGCAGTCCCGGTAATCTGCCGGGGGTGGGGGAGACCCAGTACTTC
TRBV4-3,many,.,TRBJ1-2,CASSPMGGRGGYTF,TGCGCCAGCAGCCCCATGGGCGGAAGAGGAGGCTACACCTTC
TRBV4-3,many,.,TRBJ1-1,CASSQGPDTEAFF,TGCGCCAGCAGCCAAGGCCCGGACACTGAAGCTTTCTTT
TRBV28,many,.,TRBJ2-2,CASSLMGRGDGELFF,TGTGCCAGCAGTTTAATGGGGCGCGGGGACGGGGAGCTGTTTTTT
TRBV30,.,.,TRBJ2-2,CAWRHSRTGELFF,TGTGCCTGGAGACACTCTAGAACCGGGGAGCTGTTTTTT
TRBV20-1,many,.,TRBJ2-1,CSASGDPTYNEQFF,TGCAGTGCCTCAGGGGACCCAACCTACAATGAGCAGTTCTTC
TRBV6-2/TRBV6-3,few,TRBD1,TRBJ2-1,CASSWVGTGVNEQFF,TGTGCCAGCAGTTGGGTTGGGACAGGGGTGAATGAGCAGTTCTTC
TRBV6-1,many,.,TRBJ1-4,CASSRHTQTNEKLFF,TGTGCCAGCAGCCGACATACCCAGACTAATGAAAAACTGTTTTTT
TRBV19,many,TRBD2,TRBJ2-2,CASSTRTSPSGELFF,TGTGCCAGTAGTACCCGGACTAGCCCGAGCGGGGAGCTGTTTTTT
TRBV2,many,TRBD2,TRBJ2-1,CASKLAGASTYNEQFF,TGTGCCAGCAAACTAGCGGGAGCATCGACCTACAATGAGCAGTTCTTC
TRBV12-3/TRBV12-4,many,TRBD1,TRBJ1-5,CASSWGQLGQPQHF,TGTGCCAGCAGTTGGGGACAGCTCGGGCAGCCCCAGCATTTT
TRBV20-1,many,.,TRBJ2-3,CSARDLLSRGTDTQYF,TGCAGTGCTAGAGACCTACTTTCCAGGGGCACAGATACGCAGTATTTT
TRBV29-1,many,.,TRBJ1-1,CSVDREPEAFF,TGCAGCGTTGATAGGGAACCTGAAGCTTTCTTT
TRBV7-6,many,TRBD2,TRBJ2-7,CASSLREDYEQYF,TGCGCCAGCAGCCTGCGGGAGGACTACGAGCAGTACTTC
TRBV12-3/TRBV12-4,many,TRBD2,TRBJ2-7,CASSRNSGLAGWYEQYF,TGTGCCAGCAGCCGCAACTCTGGACTAGCGGGATGGTACGAGCAGTACTTC
TRBV20-1,many,.,TRBJ2-3,CSARDPPIKDTQYF,TGCAGTGCTAGAGATCCACCAATTAAAGATACGCAGTATTTT
TRBV4-3,.,.,TRBJ2-3,CASSQEFGMAQYF,TGCGCCAGCAGCCAAGAGTTCGGGATGGCGCAGTATTTT
TRBV27,many,.,TRBJ1-4,CASSPNRAGGEKLFF,TGTGCCAGCAGTCCAAACCGGGCCGGGGGTGAAAAACTGTTTTTT
TRBV20-1,many,.,TRBJ2-1,CSARDPLGWQQFF,TGCAGTGCTAGGGACCCCCTGGGGTGGCAGCAGTTCTTC
TRBV2,many,.,TRBJ1-1,CASSEGVFVPTNTEAFF,TGTGCCAGCAGTGAAGGGGTTTTCGTCCCCACGAACACTGAAGCTTTCTTT
TRBV19,.,TRBD1,TRBJ1-5,CASSLTGGSNQPQHF,TGTGCCAGTAGTCTAACAGGGGGGAGCAATCAGCCCCAGCATTTT
TRBV15,many,.,TRBJ1-6,CATSSDRKNSPLHF,TGTGCCACCAGCAGTGACAGAAAAAATTCACCCCTCCACTTT
TRBV20-1,many,.,TRBJ2-7,CSATPGAENYEQYF,TGCAGTGCAACGCCGGGGGCGGAAAACTACGAGCAGTACTTC
TRBV6-6,.,.,TRBJ1-1,CASSPIGTEAFF,TGTGCCAGCAGTCCGATAGGCACTGAAGCTTTCTTT
TRBV27,many,.,TRBJ2-5,CASSENRGGIETQYF,TGTGCCAGCAGTGAGAACAGAGGGGGGATAGAGACCCAGTACTTC
TRBV4-3,many,.,TRBJ2-1,CASSQVGGSEQFF,TGCGCCAGCAGCCAAGTAGGGGGGAGTGAGCAGTTCTTC
TRBV7-6,many,.,TRBJ1-5,CASSFGRGNQPQHF,TGTGCCAGCAGCTTTGGCAGAGGCAATCAGCCCCAGCATTTT
TRBV29-1,many,.,TRBJ2-7,CSVRQSSYEQYF,TGCAGCGTACGACAGAGCTCCTACGAGCAGTACTTC
TRBV18,many,.,TRBJ1-1,CASSPQSKGRVVNTEAFF,TGTGCCAGCTCACCCCAGAGTAAGGGAAGAGTAGTGAACACTGAAGCTTTCTTT
TRBV2,many,.,TRBJ2-1,CASSEKRWDEQFF,TGTGCCAGCAGTGAAAAGAGGTGGGATGAGCAGTTCTTC
TRBV5-1,many,.,TRBJ2-3,CASSLLGGTDTQYF,TGCGCCAGCAGCTTGTTGGGCGGCACAGATACGCAGTATTTT
TRBV7-9,.,TRBD2,TRBJ2-7,CASSIPGLAGVLYEQYF,TGTGCCAGCAGCATTCCGGGACTAGCGGGGGTACTCTACGAGCAGTACTTC
TRBV29-1,many,.,TRBJ2-5,CSVGSGLGGTQYF,TGCAGCGTTGGGTCAGGGCTAGGAGGGACCCAGTACTTC
TRBV20-1,many,.,TRBJ1-2,CSARDQSRPGDGYTF,TGCAGTGCTAGAGATCAAAGCCGCCCCGGGGATGGCTACACCTTC